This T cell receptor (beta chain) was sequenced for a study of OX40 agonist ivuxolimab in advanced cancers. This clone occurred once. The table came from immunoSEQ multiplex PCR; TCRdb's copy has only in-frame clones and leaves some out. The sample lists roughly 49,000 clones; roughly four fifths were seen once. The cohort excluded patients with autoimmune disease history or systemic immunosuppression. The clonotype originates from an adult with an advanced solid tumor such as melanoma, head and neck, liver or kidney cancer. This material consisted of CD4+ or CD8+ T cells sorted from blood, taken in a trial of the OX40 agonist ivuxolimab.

The CDR3 DNA reads as TGTGCCAGCAGCTTGCTTGCGGGGGCAAGCACTGAAGCTTTCTTT. This encodes CASSLLAGASTEAFF. This chain uses TRBV5-6 with TRBJ1-1, with D perhaps matching TRBD1 (6 bases). The CDR3 covers 15 residues. In germline, CDR1 is SGHDT, CDR2 YYEEEE. The V end lost 1 base, the J end lost 4 bases, and 14 bases lay between the germline ends.